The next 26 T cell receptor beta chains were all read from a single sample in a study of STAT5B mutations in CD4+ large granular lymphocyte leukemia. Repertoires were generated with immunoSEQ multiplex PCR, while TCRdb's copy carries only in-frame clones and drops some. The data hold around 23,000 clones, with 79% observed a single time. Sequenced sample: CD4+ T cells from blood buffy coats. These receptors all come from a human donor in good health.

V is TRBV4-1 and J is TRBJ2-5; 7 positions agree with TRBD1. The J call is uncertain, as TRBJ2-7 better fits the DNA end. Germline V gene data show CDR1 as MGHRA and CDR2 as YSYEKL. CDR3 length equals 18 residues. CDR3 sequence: CASSQERVRGPSSYEQYF. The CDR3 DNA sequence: TGCGCCAGCAGCCAAGAGAGGGTTAGGGGGCCGAGCTCCTACGAGCAGTACTTC.

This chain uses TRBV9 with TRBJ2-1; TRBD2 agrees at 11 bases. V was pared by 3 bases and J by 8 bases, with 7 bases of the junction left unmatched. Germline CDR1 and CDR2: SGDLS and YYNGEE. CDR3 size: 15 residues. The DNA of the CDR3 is TGTGCCAGCAGCGGAACTAGCGGGAGTTGGGATGAGCAGTTCTTC. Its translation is CASSGTSGSWDEQFF.

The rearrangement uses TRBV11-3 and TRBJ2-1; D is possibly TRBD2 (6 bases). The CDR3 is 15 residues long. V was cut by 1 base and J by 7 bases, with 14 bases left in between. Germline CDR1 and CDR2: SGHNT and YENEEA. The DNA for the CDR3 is TGTGCCAGCAGCTTAGCAGCGGGCCAGTTTAATGAGCAGTTCTTC. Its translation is CASSLAAGQFNEQFF.

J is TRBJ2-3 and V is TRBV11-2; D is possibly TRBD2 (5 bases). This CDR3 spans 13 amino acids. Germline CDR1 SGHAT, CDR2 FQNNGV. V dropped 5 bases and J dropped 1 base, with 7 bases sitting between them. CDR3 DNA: TGTGCCAGCAGCCCCGGGGGCACAGATACGCAGTATTTT. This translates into CASSPGGTDTQYF.

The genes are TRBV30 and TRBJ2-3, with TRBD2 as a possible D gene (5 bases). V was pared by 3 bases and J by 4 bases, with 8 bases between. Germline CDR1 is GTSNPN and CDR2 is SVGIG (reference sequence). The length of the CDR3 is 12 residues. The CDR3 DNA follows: TGTGCCTGGAGGTTCGGGGCAGATACGCAGTATTTT. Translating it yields CAWRFGADTQYF.

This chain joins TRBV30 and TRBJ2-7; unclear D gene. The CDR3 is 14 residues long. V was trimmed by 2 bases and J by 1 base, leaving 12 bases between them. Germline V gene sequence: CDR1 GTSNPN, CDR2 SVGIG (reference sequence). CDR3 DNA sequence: TGTGCCTGGAGTAAGTCGGGCGGATCCTACGAGCAGTACTTC. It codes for CAWSKSGGSYEQYF.

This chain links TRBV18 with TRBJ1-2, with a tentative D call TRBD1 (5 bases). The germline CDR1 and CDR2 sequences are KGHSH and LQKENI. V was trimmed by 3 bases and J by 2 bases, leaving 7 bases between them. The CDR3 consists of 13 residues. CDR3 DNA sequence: TGTGCCAGCTCACCGACAGAGAACTATGGCTACACCTTC. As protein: CASSPTENYGYTF.

The CDR3 bases are TGTGCCTGGAGTGTACTAGCGGGAGTAAACGAGCAGTACTTC. Encoded protein: CAWSVLAGVNEQYF. The rearrangement links TRBV30 to TRBJ2-7; TRBD2 aligns across 11 bases. The germline CDR1 and CDR2 sequences are GTSNPN and SVGIG (reference sequence). The CDR3 spans 14 residues. Germline trimming cut 0 bases from V and 5 bases from J; bases unmatched to any gene: 3.

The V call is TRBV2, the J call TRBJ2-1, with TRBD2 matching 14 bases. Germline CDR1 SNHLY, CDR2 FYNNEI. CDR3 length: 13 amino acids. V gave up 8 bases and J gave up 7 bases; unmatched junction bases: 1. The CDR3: CASGTSGRNEQFF. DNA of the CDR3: TGTGCCAGCGGGACTAGCGGGAGAAATGAGCAGTTCTTC.

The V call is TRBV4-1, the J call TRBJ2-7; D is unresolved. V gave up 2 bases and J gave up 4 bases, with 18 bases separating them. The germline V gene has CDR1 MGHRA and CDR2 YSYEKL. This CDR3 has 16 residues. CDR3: CASSQPTVRTRYEQYF. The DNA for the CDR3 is TGCGCCAGCAGCCAACCGACTGTTAGGACCCGGTACGAGCAGTACTTC.

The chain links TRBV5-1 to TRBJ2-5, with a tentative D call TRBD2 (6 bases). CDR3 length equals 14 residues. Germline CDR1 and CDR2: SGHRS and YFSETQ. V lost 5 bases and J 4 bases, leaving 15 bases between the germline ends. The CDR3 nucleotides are TGCGCCAGCAGTATGGCGGGGCAGATAGAGACCCAGTACTTC. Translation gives CASSMAGQIETQYF.

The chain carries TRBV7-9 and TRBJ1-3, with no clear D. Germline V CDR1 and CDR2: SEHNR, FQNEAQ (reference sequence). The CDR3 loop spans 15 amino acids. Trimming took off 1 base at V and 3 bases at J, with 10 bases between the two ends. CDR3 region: CASSLVLQHGNTIYF. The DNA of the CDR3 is TGTGCCAGCAGCTTAGTCTTACAGCATGGAAACACCATATATTTT.

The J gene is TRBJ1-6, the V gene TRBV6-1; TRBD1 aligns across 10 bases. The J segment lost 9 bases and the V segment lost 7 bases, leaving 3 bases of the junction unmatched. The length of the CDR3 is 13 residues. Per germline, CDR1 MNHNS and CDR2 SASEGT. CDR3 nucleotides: TGTGCCAGCACCCGGGACAGGGGTTCACCCCTCCACTTT. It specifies CASTRDRGSPLHF.

CDR3 residues: CASSYSMGQTYEQYF. DNA of the CDR3: TGTGCCAGCAGTTACTCGATGGGCCAAACCTACGAGCAGTACTTC. The chain couples TRBV6-6 to TRBJ2-7; D ambiguous. The CDR3 has 15 amino acids. Trimming cost V 0 bases and J 2 bases, with 11 bases left between them. The germline V gene encodes CDR1 MNHNY and CDR2 SVGAGI (reference sequence).

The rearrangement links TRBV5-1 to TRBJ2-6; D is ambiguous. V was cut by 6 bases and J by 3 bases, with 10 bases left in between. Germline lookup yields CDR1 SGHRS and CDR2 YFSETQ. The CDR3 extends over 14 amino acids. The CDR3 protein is CASTTFDGANVLTF. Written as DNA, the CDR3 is TGCGCCAGCACTACTTTTGATGGGGCCAACGTCCTGACTTTC.

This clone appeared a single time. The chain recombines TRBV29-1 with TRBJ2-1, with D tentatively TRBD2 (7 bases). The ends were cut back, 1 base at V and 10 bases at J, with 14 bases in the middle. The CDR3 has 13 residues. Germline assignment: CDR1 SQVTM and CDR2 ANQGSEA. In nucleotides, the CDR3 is TGCAGCGTTGAAGGAGGGGGGGAGTGGGAGCAGTTCTTC. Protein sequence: CSVEGGGEWEQFF.

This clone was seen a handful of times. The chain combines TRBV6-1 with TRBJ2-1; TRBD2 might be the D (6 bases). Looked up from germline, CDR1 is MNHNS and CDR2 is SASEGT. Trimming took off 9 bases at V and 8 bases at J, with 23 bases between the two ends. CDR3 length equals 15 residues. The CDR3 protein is CARSHGDSRRDEQFF. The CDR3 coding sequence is TGTGCCAGATCTCATGGGGACTCACGAAGGGATGAGCAGTTCTTC.

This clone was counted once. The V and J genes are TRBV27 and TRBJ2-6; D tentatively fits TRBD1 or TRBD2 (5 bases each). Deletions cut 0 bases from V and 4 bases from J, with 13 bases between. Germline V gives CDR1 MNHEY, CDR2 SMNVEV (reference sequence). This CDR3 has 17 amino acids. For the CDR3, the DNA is TGTGCCAGCAGTTTATCCTTGGGGGTGGGAGGGGCCAACGTCCTGACTTTC. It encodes CASSLSLGVGGANVLTF.

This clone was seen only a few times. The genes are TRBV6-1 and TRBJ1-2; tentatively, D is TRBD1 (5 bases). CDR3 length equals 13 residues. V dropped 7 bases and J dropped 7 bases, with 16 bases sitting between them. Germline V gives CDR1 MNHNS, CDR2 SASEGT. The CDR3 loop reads CASTPLGLSGYTF. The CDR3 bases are TGTGCCAGCACCCCCTTGGGACTCTCTGGCTACACCTTC.

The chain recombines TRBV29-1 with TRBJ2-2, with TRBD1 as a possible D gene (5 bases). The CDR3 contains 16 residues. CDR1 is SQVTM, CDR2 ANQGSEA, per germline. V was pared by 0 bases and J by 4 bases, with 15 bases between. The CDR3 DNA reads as TGCAGCGTTGAAGATCGGCAGGGATCGGCCACCGGGGAGCTGTTTTTT. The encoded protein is CSVEDRQGSATGELFF.

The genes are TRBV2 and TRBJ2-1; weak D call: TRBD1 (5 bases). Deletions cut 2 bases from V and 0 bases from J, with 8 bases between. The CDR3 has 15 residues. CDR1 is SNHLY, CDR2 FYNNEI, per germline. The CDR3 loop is CASSEQGISYNEQFF. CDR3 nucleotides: TGTGCCAGCAGTGAACAGGGAATCTCCTACAATGAGCAGTTCTTC.

The chain's CDR3 is CASSERSGANVLTF. The CDR3 bases are TGTGCCAGCAGTGAACGCTCTGGGGCCAACGTCCTGACTTTC. J is TRBJ2-6 and V is TRBV2; D gene ambiguous. Germline V gives CDR1 SNHLY, CDR2 FYNNEI. The CDR3 is made up of 14 amino acids. The ends were cut back, 2 bases at V and 0 bases at J, with 2 bases in the middle.

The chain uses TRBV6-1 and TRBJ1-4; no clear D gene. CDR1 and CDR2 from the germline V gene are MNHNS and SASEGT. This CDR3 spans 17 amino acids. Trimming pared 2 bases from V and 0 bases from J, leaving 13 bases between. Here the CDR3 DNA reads TGTGCCAGCAGTGAAAGGGTCCGGGCTGCAACTAATGAAAAACTGTTTTTT. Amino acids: CASSERVRAATNEKLFF.

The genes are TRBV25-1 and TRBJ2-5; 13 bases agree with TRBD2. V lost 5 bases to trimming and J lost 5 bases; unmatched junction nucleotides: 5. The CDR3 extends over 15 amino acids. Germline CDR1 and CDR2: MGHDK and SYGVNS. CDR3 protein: CASSQGLAGDETQYF. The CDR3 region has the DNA TGTGCCAGCAGTCAAGGACTAGCGGGAGACGAGACCCAGTACTTC.

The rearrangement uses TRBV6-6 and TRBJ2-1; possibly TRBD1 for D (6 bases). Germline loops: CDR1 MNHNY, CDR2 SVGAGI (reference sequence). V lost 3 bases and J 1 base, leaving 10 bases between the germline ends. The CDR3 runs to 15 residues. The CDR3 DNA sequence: TGTGCCAGCAGTTATGGGGGCGGATCCTACAATGAGCAGTTCTTC. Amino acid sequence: CASSYGGGSYNEQFF.

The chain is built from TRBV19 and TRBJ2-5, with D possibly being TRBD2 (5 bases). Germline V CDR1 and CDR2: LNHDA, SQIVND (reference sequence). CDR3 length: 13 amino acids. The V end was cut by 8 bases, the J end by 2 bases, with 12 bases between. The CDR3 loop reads CASRFSVQETQYF. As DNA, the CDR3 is TGTGCCAGTCGATTTAGCGTACAAGAGACCCAGTACTTC. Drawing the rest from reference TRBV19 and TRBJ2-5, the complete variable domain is DGGITQSPKYLFRKEGQNVTLSCEQNLNHDAMYWYRQDPGQGLRLIYYSQIVNDFQKGDIAEGYSVSREKKESFPLTVTSAQKNPTAFYLCASRFSVQETQYFGPGTRLLVL.